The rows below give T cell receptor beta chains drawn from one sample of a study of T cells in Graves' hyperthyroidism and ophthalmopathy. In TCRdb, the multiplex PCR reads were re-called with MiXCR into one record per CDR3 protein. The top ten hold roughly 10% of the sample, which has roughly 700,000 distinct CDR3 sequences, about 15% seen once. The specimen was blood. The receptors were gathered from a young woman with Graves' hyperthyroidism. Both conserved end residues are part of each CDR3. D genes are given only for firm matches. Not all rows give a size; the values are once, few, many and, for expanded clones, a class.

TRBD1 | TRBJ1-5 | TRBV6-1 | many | CASSEALGQGDYQPQHF | TGTGCCAGCAGTGAAGCGCTGGGACAGGGAGACTATCAGCCCCAGCATTTT
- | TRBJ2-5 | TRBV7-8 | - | CASCLGQLGRGWTQYF | TGTGCCAGCTGCCTAGGGCAGTTGGGCAGAGGATGGACCCAGTACTTC
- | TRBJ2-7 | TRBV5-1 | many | CASSLGGGQAGAYEQYF | TGCGCCAGCAGCCTGGGAGGCGGACAGGCGGGAGCCTACGAGCAGTACTTC
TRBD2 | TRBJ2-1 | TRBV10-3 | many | CAISDPGTSGLVGNEQFF | TGTGCCATCAGTGACCCAGGGACTAGCGGGCTGGTGGGAAATGAGCAGTTCTTC
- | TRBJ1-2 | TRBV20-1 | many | CSASSPGRGIYGYTF | TGCAGTGCTAGTTCCCCGGGACGGGGGATCTATGGCTACACCTTC
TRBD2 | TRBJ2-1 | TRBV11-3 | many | CASSLGGWEGNEQFF | TGTGCCAGCAGCTTAGGGGGATGGGAGGGCAATGAGCAGTTCTTC
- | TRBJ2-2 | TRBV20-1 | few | CSAPASNTGELFF | TGCAGTGCCCCAGCCTCGAACACCGGGGAGCTGTTTTTT
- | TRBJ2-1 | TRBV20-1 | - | CSASNYNEQFF | TGCAGCGCTAGCAACTACAATGAGCAGTTCTTC
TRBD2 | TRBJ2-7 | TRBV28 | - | CASRIAGGSNEQYF | TGTGCCAGCAGAATAGCGGGAGGGTCTAACGAGCAGTACTTC
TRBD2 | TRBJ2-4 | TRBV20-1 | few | CSSLSGGRGHIQYF | TGCAGTTCCTTAAGTGGCGGGAGGGGACACATTCAGTACTTC
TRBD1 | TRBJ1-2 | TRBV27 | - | CASRTIRTGAHGYTF | TGTGCCAGCAGAACCATCCGGACAGGGGCCCATGGCTACACCTTC
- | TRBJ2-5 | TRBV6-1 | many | CASTPYGGLYQETQYF | TGTGCCAGCACCCCGTATGGCGGCCTGTACCAAGAGACCCAGTACTTC
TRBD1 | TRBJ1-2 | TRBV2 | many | CASSETGVGYTF | TGTGCCAGCAGTGAGACAGGGGTTGGCTACACCTTC
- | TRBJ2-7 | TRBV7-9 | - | CASSFWNYEQYF | TGTGCCAGCAGCTTCTGGAATTACGAGCAGTACTTC
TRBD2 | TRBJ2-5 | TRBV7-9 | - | CASSLAAGEGETQYF | TGTGCCAGCAGCTTAGCGGCGGGGGAGGGAGAGACCCAGTACTTC
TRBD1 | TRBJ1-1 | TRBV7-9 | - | CASSSPDREGMNTEAFF | TGTGCCAGCAGCTCTCCGGACAGGGAAGGAATGAACACTGAAGCTTTCTTT
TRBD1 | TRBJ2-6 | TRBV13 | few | CASRGGQGAAGANVLTF | TGTGCCAGCAGAGGTGGACAGGGGGCGGCTGGGGCCAACGTCCTGACTTTC
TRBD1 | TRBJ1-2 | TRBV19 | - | CASSIAGAGQIYGYTF | TGTGCCAGTAGTATAGCTGGAGCGGGACAGATCTATGGCTACACCTTC
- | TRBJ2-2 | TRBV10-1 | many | CASSGQGTGELFF | TGCGCCAGCAGTGGGCAGGGTACCGGGGAGCTGTTTTTT
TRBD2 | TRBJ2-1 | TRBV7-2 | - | CASSLLAGPWDEQFF | TGTGCCAGCAGCTTACTAGCGGGTCCTTGGGATGAGCAGTTCTTC
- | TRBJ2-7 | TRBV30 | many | CAWSHGPGGGYEQYF | TGTGCCTGGAGTCATGGCCCCGGAGGGGGCTACGAGCAGTACTTC
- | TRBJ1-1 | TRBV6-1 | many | CASRIPWNTEAFF | TGTGCCAGCAGGATCCCATGGAACACTGAAGCTTTCTTT
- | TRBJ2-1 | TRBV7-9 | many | CASSLAGAGPNNEQFF | TGTGCCAGCAGCTTAGCGGGTGCGGGACCTAACAATGAGCAGTTCTTC
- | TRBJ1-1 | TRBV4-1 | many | CASSRPRGFTEAFF | TGCGCCAGCAGCCGACCCCGCGGGTTCACTGAAGCTTTCTTT
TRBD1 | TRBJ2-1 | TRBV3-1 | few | CASSTQGYNEQFF | TGTGCCAGCAGCACACAGGGGTACAATGAGCAGTTCTTC
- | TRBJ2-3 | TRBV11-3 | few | CASTRFTADTQYF | TGTGCCAGCACTCGCTTTACCGCAGATACGCAGTATTTT
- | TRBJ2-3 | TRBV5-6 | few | CASSPRRGRAANTQYF | TGTGCCAGCAGCCCGAGGAGGGGGAGGGCCGCAAATACGCAGTATTTT
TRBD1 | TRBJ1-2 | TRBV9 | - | CASSGTGFGYTF | TGTGCCAGCAGCGGGACAGGTTTTGGCTACACCTTC
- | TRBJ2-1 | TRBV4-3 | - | CASSQLTFGGYSYNEQFF | TGCGCCAGCAGCCAGTTGACGTTTGGGGGTTACTCCTACAATGAGCAGTTCTTC
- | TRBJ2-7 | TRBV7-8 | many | CASSRDTRYEQYF | TGTGCCAGCAGCCGGGACACCCGCTACGAGCAGTACTTC
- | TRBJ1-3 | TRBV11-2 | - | CASSSLRDRRSGNTIYF | TGTGCCAGCAGCTCTCTCCGGGACCGCCGTTCTGGAAACACCATATATTTT
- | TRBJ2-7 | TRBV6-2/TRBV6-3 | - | CASSFPAPGTRDLYEQYF | TGTGCCAGCAGTTTCCCTGCCCCGGGGACACGGGACCTCTACGAGCAGTACTTC
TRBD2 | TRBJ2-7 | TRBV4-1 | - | CASSQGTSGDYEQYF | TGCGCCAGCAGCCAGGGGACTAGCGGGGACTACGAGCAGTACTTC
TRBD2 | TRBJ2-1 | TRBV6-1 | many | CASSGGSHNEQFF | TGTGCCAGCAGTGGCGGGAGTCACAATGAGCAGTTCTTC
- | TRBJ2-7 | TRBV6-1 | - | CASDASYEQYF | TGTGCCAGCGACGCCTCCTACGAGCAGTACTTC
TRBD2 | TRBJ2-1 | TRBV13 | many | CASSEGLATNEQFF | TGTGCCAGCAGCGAGGGACTAGCGACCAATGAGCAGTTCTTC
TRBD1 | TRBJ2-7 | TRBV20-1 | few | CSARGLQGADDEQYF | TGCAGTGCTAGGGGATTACAGGGGGCGGATGACGAGCAGTACTTC
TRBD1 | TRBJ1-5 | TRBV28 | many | CASRRQGGQPQHF | TGTGCCAGCAGAAGACAGGGCGGACAGCCCCAGCATTTT
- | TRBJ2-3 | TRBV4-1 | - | CASSQLKSPDTQYF | TGCGCCAGCAGCCAACTTAAAAGCCCCGATACGCAGTATTTT
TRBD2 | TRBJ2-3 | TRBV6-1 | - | CASRPGTSGWYTQYF | TGTGCCAGCCGCCCTGGGACTAGCGGGTGGTATACGCAGTATTTT
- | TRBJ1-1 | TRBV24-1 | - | CATSDGESEAFF | TGTGCCACCAGTGATGGGGAATCTGAAGCTTTCTTT
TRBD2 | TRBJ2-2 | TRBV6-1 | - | CASSSGLAGVLQRIGELFF | TGTGCCAGCAGTTCAGGACTAGCGGGAGTACTCCAGCGCATCGGGGAGCTGTTTTTT